Following are 20 T cell receptor beta chains from one sample sequenced in a study of PD-L1 blockade in urothelial cancer. Generated by immunoSEQ multiplex PCR, the TCRdb table keeps only in-frame clones and is missing some. The repertoire holds approximately 15,000 clones, with 87% as singletons. The starting material was PBMCs, obtained around atezolizumab (anti-PD-L1) treatment. The receptors were sampled from a man in his fifties or sixties with urothelial cancer.

The rearrangement joins TRBV5-1 to TRBJ2-2; 10 bases are a match to TRBD2. The CDR3 runs 15 residues. The J segment lost 1 base and the V segment lost 4 bases, leaving 1 base of the junction unmatched. CDR1 and CDR2 from the germline V gene are SGHRS and YFSETQ. The CDR3 region is CASSASGGNTGELFF. CDR3 DNA sequence: TGCGCCAGCAGCGCTAGCGGGGGGAACACCGGGGAGCTGTTTTTT.

The gene calls are TRBV7-3 and TRBJ2-1, with a possible D match to TRBD2 (6 bases). This CDR3 comprises 16 residues. CDR1 is SGHTA, CDR2 FQGTGA, per germline. Between the trimmed V and J ends, which lost 2 bases and 1 base, there was a span of 12 bases. The CDR3 loop is CASSLSGTESYNEQFF. The CDR3 nucleotides are TGTGCCAGCAGCTTATCTGGGACTGAATCCTACAATGAGCAGTTCTTC. Using reference TRBV7-3 and TRBJ2-1 for the parts outside the CDR3, the full variable domain is GAGVSQTPSNKVTEKGKYVELRCDPISGHTALYWYRQSLGQGPEFLIYFQGTGAADDSGLPNDRFFAVRPEGSVSTLKIQRTERGDSAVYLCASSLSGTESYNEQFFGPGTRLTVL.

V usage is TRBV9 and J usage is TRBJ2-2; perhaps TRBD1 as D (6 bases). The germline V and J ends were trimmed by 2 bases and 5 bases, with 13 bases remaining between them. CDR1 SGDLS and CDR2 YYNGEE come from the germline V gene. This CDR3 comprises 15 residues. Written as DNA, the CDR3 is TGTGCCAGCAGCGTTAGGGGGAGAGAAACCGGGGAGCTGTTTTTT. Translating it yields CASSVRGRETGELFF.

The chain recombines TRBV6-5 with TRBJ1-5; 8 bases fit TRBD1. Looked up from germline, CDR1 is MNHEY and CDR2 is SVGAGI. J gave up 5 bases and V 5 bases, and 5 bases lay outside the gene matches. The CDR3 consists of 14 residues. DNA for the CDR3: TGTGCCAGCAGTCCGCAGACAGGGGATCAGCCCCAGCATTTT. It is translated as CASSPQTGDQPQHF.

This chain joins TRBV7-6 and TRBJ1-3, with TRBD1 as a possible D gene (6 bases). In germline, CDR1 is SGHVS, CDR2 FNYEAQ. The CDR3 sequence is 15 residues long. Trimming took 3 bases from V and 6 from J, leaving 15 bases between them. CDR3 nucleotide sequence: TGTGCCAGCAGCTTTGATTTAGAGGGGGAAAACACCATATATTTT. This sequence encodes CASSFDLEGENTIYF.

The chain carries TRBV11-3 and TRBJ2-2, with TRBD2 matching 8 bases. V trimming: 8 bases; J trimming: 6 bases; junction bases outside the gene matches: 11. CDR1 and CDR2 (germline): SGHNT, YENEEA. The CDR3 is 15 amino acids. CDR3 in amino acids: CASGPGGFGPGELFF. The CDR3 DNA is TGTGCCAGCGGCCCGGGGGGGTTCGGACCCGGGGAGCTGTTTTTT.

This chain connects TRBV5-1 to TRBJ1-2; the match to TRBD1 covers 8 bases. V dropped 4 bases and J dropped 4; count of bases not matched to a gene: 6. This CDR3 contains 14 residues. CDR1 and CDR2 from the germline V gene are SGHRS and YFSETQ. This CDR3 is CASSPTGEIYGYTF. The CDR3 DNA sequence: TGCGCCAGCAGCCCGACAGGGGAAATCTATGGCTACACCTTC.

This sequence joins TRBV27 and TRBJ2-2; 9 nucleotides line up with TRBD2. Germline V gives CDR1 MNHEY, CDR2 SMNVEV (reference sequence). V gave up 6 bases and J gave up 0 bases; unmatched junction bases: 2. CDR3 size: 15 residues. Written as DNA, the CDR3 is TGTGCCAGCAGCCGACTAGCGGCGAACACCGGGGAGCTGTTTTTT. This gives the protein CASSRLAANTGELFF.

This clone appeared a few times. The J gene is TRBJ1-1, the V gene TRBV30; weak D call: TRBD1 (5 bases). This CDR3 spans 13 amino acids. Germline V gene sequence: CDR1 GTSNPN, CDR2 SVGIG (reference sequence). V gave up 1 base and J gave up 3 bases, with 9 bases separating them. CDR3 amino acids: CAWSASGYTEAFF. As DNA, the CDR3 is TGTGCCTGGAGTGCCTCAGGGTACACTGAAGCTTTCTTT. The full variable domain, its missing parts supplied by reference TRBV30 and TRBJ1-1, is SQTIHQWPATLVQPVGSPLSLECTVEGTSNPNLYWYRQAAGRGLQLLFYSVGIGQISSEVPQNLSASRPQDRQFILSSKKLLLSDSGFYLCAWSASGYTEAFFGQGTRLTVV.

The chain carries TRBV27 and TRBJ2-1; 12 bases are shared with TRBD2. The length of the CDR3 is 19 residues. After removal of 0 bases from V and 0 bases from J, the junction contained 6 bases not matched to a gene. Germline V gene sequence: CDR1 MNHEY, CDR2 SMNVEV (reference sequence). The DNA of the CDR3 is TGTGCCAGCAGTTTATCGGGACTAGCGGGCCCGAGCTCCTACAATGAGCAGTTCTTC. Translation: CASSLSGLAGPSSYNEQFF.

This clone was observed a single time. The chain employs TRBV7-3 and TRBJ2-3; D is possibly TRBD1 (7 bases). CDR1 is SGHTA and CDR2 is FQGTGA in the germline V gene. V lost 5 bases and J lost 6, with 15 bases in between. The CDR3 runs 14 residues. This chain's CDR3 is CASSQGGSKDTQYF. DNA of the CDR3: TGTGCCAGCAGCCAGGGGGGAAGCAAGGATACGCAGTATTTT.

The chain has TRBV4-2 and TRBJ2-1; possible D gene TRBD1, 5 bases. The CDR3 covers 15 residues. In germline, CDR1 is LGHNA, CDR2 YNFKEQ. V gave up 3 bases and J gave up 4 bases, with 13 bases separating them. CDR3: CASSQNIQVYNEQFF. The CDR3 DNA is TGTGCCAGCAGCCAGAACATACAGGTTTACAATGAGCAGTTCTTC.

J is TRBJ2-1 and V is TRBV9, with 8 bases matching TRBD2. CDR3 length equals 15 residues. The V gene's germline CDR1 is SGDLS and CDR2 YYNGEE. V was clipped by 0 bases and J by 10 bases; unmatched bases: 9. As DNA, the CDR3 is TGTGCCAGCAGCGTAGCGGGAGGGCCTCGAGTGGAGCAGTTCTTC. It codes for CASSVAGGPRVEQFF.

The sample holds one count of this clone. The chain recombines TRBV7-2 with TRBJ1-5, with 7 bases lining up with TRBD1. Trimming took 1 base from V and 5 from J; bases not matched to a gene: 5. The CDR3 loop spans 15 amino acids. CDR1 and CDR2 from the germline V gene are SGHTA and FQGNSA. The CDR3 protein is CASSLDGTAYQPQHF. CDR3 in DNA: TGTGCCAGCAGCTTAGACGGGACAGCCTATCAGCCCCAGCATTTT.

The V gene is TRBV2, the J gene TRBJ2-3; no definite D call. The ends were cut back, 7 bases at V and 2 bases at J, with 7 bases in the middle. The CDR3 totals 12 residues. Germline V gives CDR1 SNHLY, CDR2 FYNNEI. CDR3 protein: CASTPYTDTQYF. Here the CDR3 DNA reads TGTGCCAGCACTCCGTACACAGATACGCAGTATTTT.

This clone was seen once. V and J are TRBV30 and TRBJ2-7, with TRBD1 matching over 10 bases. The germline V gene encodes CDR1 GTSNPN and CDR2 SVGIG (reference sequence). The CDR3 totals 15 residues. Trimming took 3 bases from V and 5 from J; bases not matched to a gene: 10. The CDR3 is CAWSERDRGLHEQYF. In nucleotides, the CDR3 is TGTGCCTGGAGCGAACGGGACAGGGGTTTGCACGAGCAGTACTTC. The complete variable domain, with remaining parts taken from reference TRBV30 and TRBJ2-7, reads SQTIHQWPATLVQPVGSPLSLECTVEGTSNPNLYWYRQAAGRGLQLLFYSVGIGQISSEVPQNLSASRPQDRQFILSSKKLLLSDSGFYLCAWSERDRGLHEQYFGPGTRLTVT.

The chain uses TRBV12-2 and TRBJ2-2; TRBD1, the D gene given by the table, was not confirmed from the DNA. TRBV12-2 is recorded as a pseudogene. This CDR3 is 16 amino acids long. CDR3 in DNA: TGTGCAAGTCGCTTAGGGATTCGACAGGGCCCCGGGGAGCTGTTTTTT. Protein sequence: CASRLGIRQGPGELFF.

The chain links TRBV4-1 to TRBJ2-7; D remains ambiguous. This CDR3 region has 14 residues. Looked up from germline, CDR1 is MGHRA and CDR2 is YSYEKL. V dropped 0 bases and J dropped 0 bases, with 6 bases sitting between them. The CDR3 DNA follows: TGCGCCAGCAGCCAAGAAAGGAGCTCCTACGAGCAGTACTTC. Amino acids: CASSQERSSYEQYF.

The rearrangement joins TRBV15 to TRBJ2-3, with 10 bases lining up with TRBD2. Per germline, CDR1 LNHNV and CDR2 YYDKDF (reference sequence). CDR3 length: 19 amino acids. Losses at the gene ends were 1 base for V and 0 bases for J; bases not matched to a gene: 10. CDR3 DNA sequence: TGTGCCACCAGCAGAGCTAAAACTAGCGGGGTTGTAAGCACAGATACGCAGTATTTT. It specifies CATSRAKTSGVVSTDTQYF.

The V gene is TRBV11-1, the J gene TRBJ2-1; D gene uncertain. The V gene's germline CDR1 is SGHAT and CDR2 FQDESV (reference sequence). Trimming took 3 bases from V and 1 from J, leaving 16 bases between them. The CDR3 extends over 17 amino acids. The CDR3 reads CASSFGPNRPSYNEQFF. Written as DNA, the CDR3 is TGTGCCAGCAGCTTCGGCCCGAACAGACCTTCCTACAATGAGCAGTTCTTC.